The clone carrying this T cell receptor (beta chain) was detected only once. Its specificity is unknown. The CDR3 is 14 amino acids. Germline values: CDR1 KGHSH, CDR2 LQKENI. V gave up 8 bases and J gave up 6 bases; unmatched junction bases: 12. Unique molecular identifiers featured in each of the TCR beta cDNA libraries. Between roughly 0.95 and 10 million T cells gave rise to hundreds of thousands of cDNA molecules. TCRdb passed the PCR reads through MiXCR, listing each CDR3 protein once. The sample has over 250,000 distinct CDR3 sequences, approximately 34% seen once. This specimen comes from a study of post-analysis software for immune sequencing data. The study, taken as a whole, reports: A few TRBV segments occurring more often in patients than controls included TRBV5-6, TRBV5-1 and TRBV20-1.

The sequence was obtained from a girl aged 10-17 years with multiple sclerosis. Material for sequencing was blood. The chain combines TRBV18 with TRBJ1-1, with TRBD1 matching over 7 bases. The chain's CDR3 is CASAIKQGIPEAFF. The CDR3 nucleotides are TGTGCCAGCGCAATCAAACAGGGGATCCCTGAAGCTTTCTTT.